This T cell receptor (beta chain) appears in the sequencing data of a study of cytomegalovirus exposure and HLA in healthy donors. This CDR3 has 15 residues. V shed 1 base and J shed 5 bases, with 12 bases lying between them. Germline CDR1 is SGHTA and CDR2 is FQGNSA. The PCR employed 60 Vbeta primers together with 13 Jbeta primers. The assay was immunoSEQ multiplex PCR, and TCRdb's table has in-frame clones only and misses some. The sample table includes about 87,000 clones. Study-wide results and limits: Presence/absence analyses took donor sequencing depth as roughly uniform.

With regard to this clone: Its antigen is currently unknown.

The material sequenced was PBMCs. The chain couples TRBV7-2 to TRBJ1-5; D gene unclear. The TCR sequence derives from a man in his fifties or sixties in good health and CMV-seropositive. The CDR3 protein is CASSLGASWDQPQHF. Here the CDR3 DNA reads TGTGCCAGCAGCTTAGGGGCTTCCTGGGATCAGCCCCAGCATTTT.